These 27 T cell receptor beta chains originate from one sample sequenced in a study of T cells expressing NK-cell markers. TCRdb reprocessed the 5' RACE reads, keeping one entry per CDR3 protein, no DNA. This sample's clone table lists about 460,000 distinct CDR3 sequences. The sequenced sample consisted of blood T cells: a sorted CD56 or NKG2C T cell subset, CD4+ or CD8+ T cells, or bulk PBMC T cells (not recorded which). These receptors all come from a woman aged 45 to 65 in good health.

This CDR3 is CASSQQGAPKAFF. V usage is TRBV4-1 and J usage is TRBJ1-1; TCRdb calls TRBD1, which cannot be checked without DNA. The CDR3 is made up of 13 amino acids. The V gene's germline CDR1 is MGHRA and CDR2 YSYEKL.

The chain uses TRBV6-2 or TRBV6-3 and TRBJ2-1; as DNA is missing, the TRBD2 call by TCRdb cannot be tested. CDR1 is MNHEY, CDR2 SVGEGT, per germline. The CDR3 consists of 12 residues. The CDR3 loop is CASSEGRAGQFF.

This chain links TRBV9 with TRBJ2-2; TCRdb indicates TRBD1, and absent DNA this call remains unverified. Germline values: CDR1 SGDLS, CDR2 YYNGEE. The CDR3 runs 17 residues. The CDR3 region is CASSVGDSLPNTGELFF.

The chain is built from TRBV12-3 or TRBV12-4 and TRBJ2-2. The CDR3 totals 15 residues. The CDR3 sequence is CASTLRSSNTGELFF.

The V gene is TRBV23-1, the J gene TRBJ2-1; there is no DNA to check the TCRdb D call of TRBD2. TRBV23-1 carries the ORF label, with uncertain function. The CDR3 loop spans 14 amino acids. The CDR3 spells CASNSGRHYNEQFF.

The V gene is TRBV12-3 or TRBV12-4, the J gene TRBJ2-1; TCRdb outputs TRBD1, but without DNA this stays unchecked. The CDR3 has 11 amino acids. Here the CDR3 reads CASTLRDGQFF.

The chain uses TRBV16 and TRBJ1-4. This CDR3 spans 14 amino acids. Germline lookup yields CDR1 KGHSY and CDR2 FQNENV. Here the CDR3 reads CASSQKSTNEKLFF.

The rearrangement joins TRBV11-2 to TRBJ2-5; TCRdb's D call of TRBD2 is untestable without DNA. Germline CDR1 SGHAT, CDR2 FQNNGV. The CDR3 extends over 17 amino acids. CDR3 residues: CASSALGFAGDQETQYF.

The CDR3 spells CATSDFPRSETQYF. This rearrangement joins TRBV24-1 to TRBJ2-5. This CDR3 spans 14 amino acids. Per germline, CDR1 KGHDR and CDR2 SFDVKD.

This sequence joins TRBV19 and TRBJ1-6. This CDR3 comprises 13 residues. The germline gives CDR1 LNHDA, CDR2 SQIVND (reference sequence). The CDR3 reads CASSITLNSPLHF. Complete variable domain (other parts from reference TRBV19 and TRBJ1-6): DGGITQSPKYLFRKEGQNVTLSCEQNLNHDAMYWYRQDPGQGLRLIYYSQIVNDFQKGDIAEGYSVSREKKESFPLTVTSAQKNPTAFYLCASSITLNSPLHFGNGTRLTVT.

The chain employs TRBV15 and TRBJ1-4; TCRdb's assignment of TRBD1 cannot be checked, as there is no DNA. The CDR3 has 16 residues. Germline V gives CDR1 LNHNV, CDR2 YYDKDF (reference sequence). CDR3 in amino acids: CATSDQRGQWDEKLFF.

The CDR3 protein is CSARDLAGIGETQYF. This chain links TRBV20-1 with TRBJ2-5; TCRdb gives TRBD2 as the D gene, but with no DNA this cannot be confirmed. Germline V gene data show CDR1 as DFQATT and CDR2 as SNEGSKA (reference sequence). CDR3 length: 15 amino acids.

The chain carries TRBV4-2 and TRBJ1-6. The CDR3 runs to 16 residues. Germline V gives CDR1 LGHNA, CDR2 YNFKEQ. The CDR3 reads CASSEGAALDNSPLHF.

J is TRBJ2-2 and V is TRBV19; TCRdb selects TRBD2, and the lack of DNA leaves this call unchecked. Germline V gene lookup returns CDR1 LNHDA and CDR2 SQIVND (reference sequence). CDR3 length equals 15 residues. The CDR3 sequence is CASSETSGGTGELFF.

This sequence joins TRBV4-1 and TRBJ2-6; checking the TCRdb D call of TRBD1 is not possible without DNA. CDR3 length: 15 residues. Germline V gene data show CDR1 as MGHRA and CDR2 as YSYEKL. The CDR3 spells CASSQDGGRVNVLTF.

The chain has TRBV12-3 or TRBV12-4 and TRBJ1-4; TCRdb indicates TRBD1, and absent DNA this call remains unverified. The CDR3 is 16 residues long. The chain's CDR3 is CASRNDRSLLGEKLFF.

The chain has TRBV20-1 and TRBJ1-2; TCRdb gives TRBD1 as the D gene, but with no DNA this cannot be confirmed. Looked up from germline, CDR1 is DFQATT and CDR2 is SNEGSKA (reference sequence). The CDR3 totals 13 residues. The CDR3 spells CSAWVLGGSGYTF.

V usage is TRBV7-9 and J usage is TRBJ1-1. CDR1 SEHNR and CDR2 FQNEAQ come from the germline V gene (reference sequence). The length of the CDR3 is 13 residues. The CDR3 region is CASSPSLNTEAFF.

V and J are TRBV12-3 or TRBV12-4 and TRBJ2-2; the TCRdb call, TRBD2, lacks DNA for checking. The CDR3 length is 14 residues. The CDR3 protein is CASSAGEPTGELFF.

V gene TRBV27 combines with J gene TRBJ2-2; lacking DNA, the TRBD2 call made by TCRdb goes unchecked. CDR1 MNHEY and CDR2 SMNVEV come from the germline V gene (reference sequence). The CDR3 is made up of 14 amino acids. CDR3 residues: CASSLDRRAQKLFF.

CDR3 residues: CASTTYLGTGPYNEQFF. The chain is built from TRBV12-3 or TRBV12-4 and TRBJ2-1; with no DNA, the TCRdb D assignment of TRBD1 cannot be verified. The CDR3 has 17 residues.

V usage is TRBV18 and J usage is TRBJ2-5; the TCRdb call, TRBD2, lacks DNA for checking. Germline CDR1 KGHSH, CDR2 LQKENI. This CDR3 contains 18 residues. The CDR3 sequence: CASSPKRTSTGPKETQYF.

The rearrangement links TRBV3-1 to TRBJ2-1; TCRdb gives TRBD2 as the D gene, but with no DNA this cannot be confirmed. The CDR3 has 13 residues. Germline CDR1 LGHDT, CDR2 YNNKEL (reference sequence). CDR3 amino acids: CASSQLAGGEQFF.

V is TRBV6-2 or TRBV6-3 and J is TRBJ2-3; the D call of TRBD1 rests on TCRdb alone, since no DNA is present to check it. Germline V lookup: CDR1 MNHEY, CDR2 SVGEGT. This CDR3 comprises 17 residues. The CDR3 loop is CARPAGGRPSSTDTQYF.

The V call is TRBV29-1, the J call TRBJ2-1; TCRdb's D call of TRBD2 is untestable without DNA. The CDR3 runs 18 residues. The germline CDR1 and CDR2 sequences are SQVTM and ANQGSEA. CDR3 sequence: CSVEDRARLAGVRNEQFF.

The chain links TRBV2 to TRBJ2-1; TCRdb indicates TRBD2, and absent DNA this call remains unverified. Germline CDR1 reads SNHLY; CDR2 reads FYNNEI. This CDR3 comprises 13 residues. The CDR3 is CASMSPSNYEQFF.

The chain carries TRBV3-1 and TRBJ2-3; the D gene TCRdb calls, TRBD2, cannot be checked with no DNA. The germline V gene has CDR1 LGHDT and CDR2 YNNKEL (reference sequence). This CDR3 has 18 residues. CDR3 residues: CASSLRTSGTAFTDTQYF.